This T cell receptor beta chain derives from a study of blood T cell repertoires in COVID-19. Study as a whole: Acute and convalescent COVID-19 samples came from the United States, Italy and Spain. Sources were T cells, B-cell-depleted T cells, or PBMCs; the material itself was cDNA or gDNA.

Study processing details: Estimates of nucleated cell counts were drawn from the amplification of reference gene primers. Method: immunoSEQ multiplex PCR; TCRdb's copy keeps in-frame clones and lacks some. V, J and clone size are taken as reported in that table, and D and trimming were inferred from the DNA itself. Altogether roughly 170,000 clones are present, 79% being singletons, with the ten largest covering 8.1%. V gave up 3 bases and J gave up 5 bases; unmatched junction bases: 3. Germline assignment: CDR1 SGHTA and CDR2 FQGNSA. The CDR3 runs 14 residues. Seattle patients were enrolled while actively infected and followed longitudinally.

This chain joins TRBV7-2 and TRBJ2-1; 8 nucleotides match TRBD2. The material sequenced was peripheral blood. The TCR originated in a woman aged 60-70 years with COVID-19, enrolled during active disease. CDR3 nucleotides: TGTGCCAGCAGCTTCACTAGCGGCAACAATGAGCAGTTCTTC. Residues: CASSFTSGNNEQFF. The full variable domain, completed using reference TRBV7-2 and TRBJ2-1, is GAGVSQSPSNKVTEKGKDVELRCDPISGHTALYWYRQSLGQGLEFLIYFQGNSAPDKSGLPSDRFSAERTGGSVSTLTIQRTQQEDSAVYLCASSFTSGNNEQFFGPGTRLTVL.